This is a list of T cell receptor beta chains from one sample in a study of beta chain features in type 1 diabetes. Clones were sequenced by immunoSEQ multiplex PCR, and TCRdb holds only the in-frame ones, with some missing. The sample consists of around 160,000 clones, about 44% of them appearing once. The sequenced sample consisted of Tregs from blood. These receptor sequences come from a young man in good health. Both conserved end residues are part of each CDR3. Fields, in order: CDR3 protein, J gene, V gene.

CDR3: CSVEGRDYEQYF; J: TRBJ2-7; V: TRBV29-1
CDR3: CASSPGTDTQYF; J: TRBJ2-3; V: TRBV6-5
CDR3: CASSIPGGYEQYF; J: TRBJ2-7; V: TRBV11-2
CDR3: CASRRWNTEAFF; J: TRBJ1-1; V: TRBV28
CDR3: CASRDRNAEQFF; J: TRBJ2-1; V: TRBV5-1
CDR3: CASREQGANGELFF; J: TRBJ2-2; V: TRBV6-5
CDR3: CASSWGQFMNTEAFF; J: TRBJ1-1; V: TRBV7-2
CDR3: CASSRTGSNYEQYF; J: TRBJ2-7; V: TRBV6-6
CDR3: CASSPVDRLNTEAFF; J: TRBJ1-1; V: TRBV5-5
CDR3: CASSSVSESGKHF; J: TRBJ1-5; V: TRBV7-2
CDR3: CASSPRTKLETQYF; J: TRBJ2-5; V: TRBV18
CDR3: CASSRITGLELFF; J: TRBJ1-4; V: TRBV2
CDR3: CASSEWGNIGAQYF; J: TRBJ2-5; V: TRBV6-5
CDR3: CASSSQATGQETQYF; J: TRBJ2-5; V: TRBV5-8
CDR3: CASSLGTVGEKLFF; J: TRBJ1-4; V: TRBV11-1
CDR3: CASSLGRGQYF; J: TRBJ2-7; V: TRBV7-2
CDR3: CSVASGLTGELFF; J: TRBJ2-2; V: TRBV29-1
CDR3: CASSLGPSGTYEQYF; J: TRBJ2-7; V: TRBV5-1
CDR3: CSVAPTGEPYEQYF; J: .; V: TRBV29-1
CDR3: CASSSWDSWNEQYF; J: TRBJ2-7; V: TRBV5-6
CDR3: CASSESSYEQYF; J: TRBJ2-7; V: TRBV5-1
CDR3: CASSLRQGTQPQHF; J: TRBJ1-5; V: TRBV7-2
CDR3: CAWKPRDEQYF; J: TRBJ2-7; V: TRBV30
CDR3: CASSRTAESGNTIYF; J: TRBJ1-3; V: TRBV6-6
CDR3: CASSQNGRTYGYTF; J: TRBJ1-2; V: TRBV14
CDR3: CASRPGQGLSYGYTF; J: TRBJ1-2; V: TRBV28
CDR3: CASGFGTGGGNTEAFF; J: TRBJ1-1; V: TRBV12-5
CDR3: CASSPAGSGVRYEQYF; J: TRBJ2-7; V: TRBV19
CDR3: CASSLYNEQFF; J: TRBJ2-1; V: TRBV4-2
CDR3: CASRSATGARGYTF; J: TRBJ1-2; V: TRBV9
CDR3: CASSLGRNTGELFF; J: TRBJ2-2; V: TRBV7-2
CDR3: CASSPHASQETQYF; J: TRBJ2-5; V: TRBV18
CDR3: CASSTPGTESEAFF; J: TRBJ1-1; V: TRBV6-5
CDR3: CASSVDRVHEQYF; J: TRBJ2-7; V: TRBV6-1
CDR3: CASSLDRVLMWGELFF; J: TRBJ2-2; V: TRBV7-2
CDR3: CASSGGSVEKLFF; J: TRBJ1-4; V: TRBV25-1
CDR3: CASSYFVHTGYSGYTF; J: TRBJ1-2; V: TRBV6-5
CDR3: CASGLAGTGMTGELFF; J: TRBJ2-2; V: TRBV12-5
CDR3: CASSVVPGTGFEQFF; J: TRBJ2-1; V: TRBV9
CDR3: CASSYLGQTYEQYF; J: TRBJ2-7; V: TRBV6-5
CDR3: CASSPFTRSTQYF; J: TRBJ2-3; V: TRBV18
CDR3: CASSQLAGGYVEQFF; J: TRBJ2-1; V: TRBV4-3
CDR3: CASSFRGTGELFF; J: TRBJ2-2; V: TRBV11-2
CDR3: CASSSGSQETQYF; J: TRBJ2-5; V: TRBV7-9
CDR3: CASSLGQGALETQYF; J: TRBJ2-5; V: TRBV28
CDR3: CASSADRWDEQYF; J: .; V: TRBV2
CDR3: CASSFPSRQPQHF; J: TRBJ1-5; V: TRBV28
CDR3: CASSPTNTQYF; J: TRBJ2-3; V: TRBV18
CDR3: CASSPTSPGYTF; J: TRBJ1-2; V: TRBV28
CDR3: CAWTEGLAGSGPYNEQFF; J: TRBJ2-1; V: TRBV30
CDR3: CASSYGQGLGTGELFF; J: TRBJ2-2; V: TRBV6-5
CDR3: CASSISSSGNTIYF; J: TRBJ1-3; V: TRBV19
CDR3: CASSPQGDNTGELFF; J: TRBJ2-2; V: TRBV18
CDR3: CASSFAGTTYEQYF; J: TRBJ2-7; V: TRBV27